This T cell receptor (beta chain) was profiled in a study of low-dose radiotherapy and immunotherapy resistance in tumors. Looking at the study overall: Each fraction given to Cohort 2 every two weeks delivered 1 Gy, and the total reached 13 Gy over 26 weeks.

cDNA synthesis used a TRAV/TRBV-specific primer set for both chains. The authors amplified TCRs for 20 to 25 PCR cycles with a constant-region primer and a V-primer adapter. MiXCR, applied by TCRdb to the reads, yields one record per CDR3 protein. Of around 18,000 distinct CDR3 sequences listed, around 72% were seen once; the top ten hold about 10%. This clonotype was counted once. CDR1 is MDHEN, CDR2 SYDVKM, per germline. The CDR3 is 12 residues long. Deletions cut 8 bases from V and 2 bases from J, with 7 bases between. The TCR originated in a human donor with advanced metastatic prostate, ovarian, gallbladder or colorectal cancer (not recorded which). This table probably holds off-target reads from a library built for another chain. This chain uses TRBV28 with TRBJ2-1; no definite D call. The CDR3 DNA reads TGTGCCAGCCTCAGCGCCTACAATGAGCAGTTCTTC. Amino acids: CASLSAYNEQFF.